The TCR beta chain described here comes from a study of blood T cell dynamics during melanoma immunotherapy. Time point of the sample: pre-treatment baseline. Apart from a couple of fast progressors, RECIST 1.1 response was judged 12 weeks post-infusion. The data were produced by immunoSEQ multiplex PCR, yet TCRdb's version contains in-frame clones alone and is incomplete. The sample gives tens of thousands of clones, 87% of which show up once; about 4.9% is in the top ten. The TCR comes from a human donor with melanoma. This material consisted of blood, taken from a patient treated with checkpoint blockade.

The CDR3 here is CASSQDLGMNYEQYF. Written as DNA, the CDR3 is TGTGCCAGCAGCCAAGATCTGGGGATGAACTACGAGCAGTACTTC. The chain couples TRBV4-2 to TRBJ2-7; D is ambiguous. Trimming took 0 bases from V and 3 from J, leaving 12 bases between them. Germline loops: CDR1 LGHNA, CDR2 YNFKEQ. CDR3 size: 15 residues.